This section outlines one T cell receptor beta chain sequence together with its context. Its antigen remains unidentified. Some clones are missing from TCRdb's copy, which holds only in-frame ones; the method was immunoSEQ multiplex PCR. Of tens of thousands of clones in the sample, 90% to 95% were seen once. The CDR3 is 15 residues long. V was cut by 5 bases and J by 7 bases, with 18 bases left in between. Looked up from germline, CDR1 is SGHVS and CDR2 is FQNEAQ. The record originates from a study of T cell responses to AZD1222 COVID-19 vaccine. Study findings and constraints: Two doses of AZD1222 preceded a rise in Spike-specific TCR breadth and depth.

The chain recombines TRBV7-8 with TRBJ2-1; D call uncertain. Sequenced material: peripheral blood, taken 28 days after the second dose of the MenACWY control vaccine. The source is an adult who received the MenACWY meningococcal vaccine as a control. CDR3 sequence (DNA): TGTGCCAGCAGCCCTAATAGTGTGCGCAGAAATGAGCAGTTCTTC. It encodes CASSPNSVRRNEQFF. The full variable domain, completed using reference TRBV7-8 and TRBJ2-1, is GAGVSQSPRYKVAKRGQDVALRCDPISGHVSLFWYQQALGQGPEFLTYFQNEAQLDKSGLPSDRFFAERPEGSVSTLKIQRTQQEDSAVYLCASSPNSVRRNEQFFGPGTRLTVL.